The 31 T cell receptor beta chains reported below all come from one sample, sequenced in a study of T-cell reconstitution after alpha-beta-depleted transplantation in children. It was with unique molecular identifiers that the TCRbeta library was prepared. Each CDR3 protein is one row after TCRdb ran MiXCR on the PCR reads. The sample yields approximately 170,000 distinct CDR3 sequences, roughly 10% seen once. Sequenced material: PBMCs, taken before TCRalphabeta/CD19-depleted stem cell transplant. The receptors were sampled from a boy aged 2 to 9 with acute myeloid leukemia, due to receive a stem cell transplant.

This clonotype has a count of ten or more. V is TRBV7-3 and J is TRBJ1-6; a weak D match, TRBD1 (6 bases). The germline CDR1 and CDR2 sequences are SGHTA and FQGTGA. The germline V and J ends were trimmed by 3 bases and 5 bases, with 8 bases remaining between them. The CDR3 loop spans 14 amino acids. Here the CDR3 DNA reads TGTGCCAGCAGCTTCACAGGGAATAATTCACCCCTCCACTTT. Protein: CASSFTGNNSPLHF.

Ten or more counts support this clonotype. The genes are TRBV27 and TRBJ2-1; D perhaps matches TRBD2 (7 bases). CDR3 length: 15 amino acids. The V gene's germline CDR1 is MNHEY and CDR2 SMNVEV (reference sequence). Between the trimmed V and J ends, which lost 5 bases and 9 bases, there was a span of 20 bases. The CDR3 sequence: CASSPGLGGRGEQFF. The CDR3 DNA reads as TGTGCCAGCAGTCCTGGACTAGGGGGGAGGGGTGAGCAGTTCTTC.

V usage is TRBV19 and J usage is TRBJ2-1; 14 nucleotides match TRBD2. CDR1 LNHDA and CDR2 SQIVND come from the germline V gene (reference sequence). This CDR3 contains 19 residues. Trimming took 5 bases from V and 1 from J; bases not matched to a gene: 10. The DNA of the CDR3 is TGTGCCAGTAGTCCCTATAAGGGACTAGCGGGAGCTTCCTACAATGAGCAGTTCTTC. This sequence encodes CASSPYKGLAGASYNEQFF.

This clonotype was seen many times. The chain couples TRBV10-3 to TRBJ2-2; 8 bases fit TRBD2. CDR3 length: 15 residues. Germline V gene lookup returns CDR1 ENHRY and CDR2 SYGVKD. J was trimmed by 4 bases and V by 2 bases; bases with no gene match: 3. Here the CDR3 DNA reads TGTGCCATCAGTGAGAGAGCGGGAGCCACCGGGGAGCTGTTTTTT. Protein product: CAISERAGATGELFF.

This clonotype was recorded many times. V and J are TRBV7-2 and TRBJ2-6; no reliable D call. The CDR3 runs 14 residues. Germline V gene data show CDR1 as SGHTA and CDR2 as FQGNSA. Trimming removed 2 bases from V and 2 bases from J, with 4 bases in between. The CDR3, as DNA: TGTGCCAGCAGCTTAAATCCTGGGGCCAACGTCCTGACTTTC. The encoded protein is CASSLNPGANVLTF.

This clonotype was seen repeatedly, ten times or more. V and J are TRBV6-4 and TRBJ2-3; D not certain. The CDR3 contains 14 residues. CDR1 is MRHNA, CDR2 SNTAGT, per germline. The V and J ends lost 4 bases and 0 bases respectively, with 8 bases between them. The CDR3 coding sequence is TGTGCCAGCAGTGGGGGAATTAGCACAGATACGCAGTATTTT. It specifies CASSGGISTDTQYF.

In this sample, this clonotype turned up many times. The genes are TRBV7-8 and TRBJ1-5; D gene ambiguous. V was trimmed by 6 bases and J by 7 bases, leaving 28 bases between them. CDR1 and CDR2 (germline): SGHVS, FQNEAQ. The CDR3 contains 18 residues. The CDR3 spells CASSLSGRLNSKQQPQHF. The CDR3 region has the DNA TGTGCCAGCAGTCTAAGCGGTAGGCTAAACTCGAAACAACAGCCCCAGCATTTT. The complete variable domain, with remaining parts taken from reference TRBV7-8 and TRBJ1-5, reads GAGVSQSPRYKVAKRGQDVALRCDPISGHVSLFWYQQALGQGPEFLTYFQNEAQLDKSGLPSDRFFAERPEGSVSTLKIQRTQQEDSAVYLCASSLSGRLNSKQQPQHFGDGTRLSIL.

There are many counts of this clonotype. This chain uses TRBV5-1 with TRBJ2-3, with unresolved D. Germline loops: CDR1 SGHRS, CDR2 YFSETQ. V lost 0 bases to trimming and J lost 3 bases, with 5 bases between them. This CDR3 comprises 13 residues. The CDR3 is CASSLERTDTQYF. For the CDR3, the DNA is TGCGCCAGCAGCTTGGAACGGACAGATACGCAGTATTTT.

This clonotype has a count of ten or more. The rearrangement links TRBV5-1 to TRBJ1-1; TRBD1 might be the D (5 bases). Germline V lookup: CDR1 SGHRS, CDR2 YFSETQ. The CDR3 has 13 residues. Trimming took 4 bases from V and 7 from J, leaving 14 bases between them. The DNA of the CDR3 is TGCGCCAGCAGCCCCGGGGGAGCAGTTGAAGCTTTCTTT. Translated: CASSPGGAVEAFF.

This clonotype occurred many times. The rearrangement joins TRBV7-2 to TRBJ2-1; 9 bases match TRBD2. Germline V gene lookup returns CDR1 SGHTA and CDR2 FQGNSA. This CDR3 is 15 amino acids long. Trimming took 1 base from V and 9 from J; bases not matched to a gene: 7. The CDR3, as DNA: TGTGCCAGCAGCTTAGGGGGACTAGCCGGATCTGAGCAGTTCTTC. Residues: CASSLGGLAGSEQFF.

This clonotype was counted many times. The chain links TRBV3-1 to TRBJ2-2; either TRBD1 or TRBD2 may fit D (6 bases each). The germline V and J ends were trimmed by 1 base and 6 bases, with 9 bases remaining between them. The CDR3 totals 14 residues. Per the germline V gene, CDR1 is LGHDT and CDR2 is YNNKEL (reference sequence). CDR3 protein: CASSQAGAAGELFF. CDR3 bases: TGTGCCAGCAGCCAAGCGGGGGCGGCCGGGGAGCTGTTTTTT.

This clonotype was recorded at least ten times. The V and J genes are TRBV10-3 and TRBJ2-2; TRBD2 matches at 8 bases. V was clipped by 6 bases and J by 6 bases; unmatched bases: 12. There are 16 residues in the CDR3. CDR1 and CDR2 (germline): ENHRY, SYGVKD. The chain's CDR3 is CAIRRPGGQDAGELFF. The DNA for the CDR3 is TGTGCCATCAGGAGACCGGGAGGGCAAGACGCCGGGGAGCTGTTTTTT.

The table lists this clonotype with many counts. The V and J genes are TRBV5-6 and TRBJ1-2; the D is unclear. Germline CDR1 reads SGHDT; CDR2 reads YYEEEE. The CDR3 extends over 12 amino acids. The germline V and J ends were trimmed by 1 base and 7 bases, with 8 bases remaining between them. The CDR3 region is CASSLQNSGYTF. The CDR3 DNA follows: TGTGCCAGCAGCTTGCAAAACAGTGGCTACACCTTC.

This clonotype was seen at least ten times. The chain has TRBV6-1 and TRBJ1-1; the D is unclear. The CDR3 covers 13 residues. The germline V gene encodes CDR1 MNHNS and CDR2 SASEGT. The V end was cut by 6 bases, the J end by 1 base, with 9 bases between. In DNA form, the CDR3 reads TGTGCCAGCAGGACGTCGACGAACACTGAAGCTTTCTTT. It encodes CASRTSTNTEAFF.

This clonotype was seen many times. This chain joins TRBV6-5 and TRBJ1-2; 7 bases line up with TRBD1. Trimming removed 1 base from V and 2 bases from J; junction bases left unmatched: 4. Looked up from germline, CDR1 is MNHEY and CDR2 is SVGAGI. CDR3 size: 15 residues. CDR3 region: CASSYYRDRNYGYTF. As DNA, the CDR3 is TGTGCCAGCAGTTACTACCGGGACAGAAACTATGGCTACACCTTC.

This clonotype has ten or more counts. The V call is TRBV19, the J call TRBJ1-4; D call uncertain. The V and J ends lost 1 base and 8 bases respectively, with 14 bases between them. The CDR3 consists of 15 residues. Germline CDR1 LNHDA, CDR2 SQIVND (reference sequence). In DNA, the CDR3 is TGTGCCAGTAGTATAGGAGCCGGAGTTTACGAAAAACTGTTTTTT. Translation gives CASSIGAGVYEKLFF. The full variable domain, with the rest looked up from reference TRBV19 and TRBJ1-4, is DGGITQSPKYLFRKEGQNVTLSCEQNLNHDAMYWYRQDPGQGLRLIYYSQIVNDFQKGDIAEGYSVSREKKESFPLTVTSAQKNPTAFYLCASSIGAGVYEKLFFGSGTQLSVL.

As concerns this clonotype: A read error may be the cause here, since a much bigger clone is one base away. The chain recombines TRBV20-1 with TRBJ2-5, with D maybe TRBD2 (7 bases). Germline V gene sequence: CDR1 DFQATT, CDR2 SNEGSKA (reference sequence). CDR3 length: 16 residues. This CDR3 is CCARSFRGRARETQYF. The CDR3 DNA sequence: TGCTGTGCTAGAAGCTTTAGGGGGAGGGCCCGGGAGACCCAGTACTTC.

This clonotype was observed at least ten times. This chain connects TRBV12-3 or TRBV12-4 to TRBJ2-1, with 8 bases identical to TRBD2. This CDR3 is 13 amino acids long. V was pared by 6 bases and J by 7 bases, with 5 bases of the junction left unmatched. DNA of the CDR3: TGTGCCAGCAGCCCGGGGGGGGTGAATGAGCAGTTCTTC. Translating gives CASSPGGVNEQFF.

For this clonotype: No conserved phenylalanine or tryptophan is present at the end of the CDR3, so a read error is the likely explanation. V and J are TRBV5-1 and TRBJ1-5; D not certain. Between the trimmed V and J ends, which lost 1 base and 1 base, there was a span of 15 bases. This CDR3 region has 17 residues. Looked up from germline, CDR1 is SGHRS and CDR2 is YFSETQ. The CDR3 coding sequence is TGCGCCAGCAGCTTGTACCGGGGAGGAGAGAGCAATCAGCCCCAGCATATT. Amino acid sequence: CASSLYRGGESNQPQHI.

This clonotype was seen many times. The genes are TRBV5-1 and TRBJ2-3; no clear D gene. Germline-derived CDR1 and CDR2 are SGHRS and YFSETQ. The V gene lost 6 bases and the J gene lost 5 bases, with 10 bases spanning the gap. This CDR3 comprises 12 residues. The CDR3 protein is CASMHTGDTQYF. For the CDR3, the DNA is TGCGCCAGCATGCATACGGGAGATACGCAGTATTTT.

The sample holds many counts of this clonotype. The chain combines TRBV10-2 with TRBJ2-7; 8 bases agree with TRBD2. Germline CDR1 reads WSHSY; CDR2 reads SAAADI. CDR3 length equals 15 residues. The V gene end was trimmed by 6 bases and the J gene end by 6 bases; junction bases not matched to a gene: 13. CDR3 in DNA: TGCGCCAGCAGCCTACTAGCGGAGATCCGGTCCGAGCAGTACTTC. Translated: CASSLLAEIRSEQYF.

There are many counts of this clonotype. J is TRBJ2-1 and V is TRBV12-3 or TRBV12-4; D gene unclear. The CDR3 runs 12 residues. V was clipped by 5 bases and J by 7 bases, with 9 bases between them. The CDR3 nucleotides read TGTGCCAGCAGTCCTTTCGAGAATGAGCAGTTCTTC. Translated, it gives CASSPFENEQFF.

This clonotype was picked up many times. The V gene is TRBV5-1, the J gene TRBJ2-3; 8 bases map to TRBD2. In germline, CDR1 is SGHRS, CDR2 YFSETQ. Trimming removed 4 bases from V and 2 bases from J; junction bases left unmatched: 3. The CDR3 contains 14 residues. The CDR3 loop is CASSPLADTDTQYF. CDR3 coding DNA: TGCGCCAGCAGCCCACTAGCGGACACAGATACGCAGTATTTT.

This clonotype was picked up many times. V is TRBV6-1 and J is TRBJ2-7; 9 bases are a match to TRBD2. Germline V gene sequence: CDR1 MNHNS, CDR2 SASEGT. Trimming cost V 2 bases and J 5 bases; bases outside gene matches: 7. This CDR3 is built from 15 residues. The CDR3 bases are TGTGCCAGCAGTGAAATTAGCGGGAGCCCCCACGAGCAGTACTTC. This encodes CASSEISGSPHEQYF.

This clonotype showed up many times. V and J are TRBV20-1 and TRBJ1-1; 8 bases are a match to TRBD1. Germline lookup yields CDR1 DFQATT and CDR2 SNEGSKA (reference sequence). Trimming cost V 3 bases and J 1 base; bases outside gene matches: 4. This CDR3 region has 14 residues. CDR3 protein: CSARGDRRNTEAFF. Here the CDR3 DNA reads TGCAGTGCTAGGGGGGACAGGAGGAACACTGAAGCTTTCTTT.

This clonotype was seen repeatedly, ten times or more. The J gene is TRBJ1-2, the V gene TRBV20-1; 9 bases are a match to TRBD1. V was pared by 0 bases and J by 4 bases, with 21 bases of the junction left unmatched. Per germline, CDR1 DFQATT and CDR2 SNEGSKA (reference sequence). The CDR3 runs to 20 residues. For the CDR3, the DNA is TGCAGTGCTAGAGATCCCGGCGGGAACAGGGGGCGCCTCATTGGCTATGGCTACACCTTC. Residues: CSARDPGGNRGRLIGYGYTF.

There are many counts of this clonotype. The chain uses TRBV29-1 and TRBJ1-3, with D unclear. This CDR3 is 15 amino acids long. Germline V gene sequence: CDR1 SQVTM, CDR2 ANQGSEA. Between the trimmed V and J ends, which lost 4 bases and 8 bases, there was a span of 21 bases. In nucleotides, the CDR3 is TGCAGCGTTGGGGTCACGGGCATATCTGGGGACACCATATATTTT. As protein: CSVGVTGISGDTIYF. The variable domain in full, with the rest retrieved from reference TRBV29-1 and TRBJ1-3, is SAVISQKPSRDICQRGTSLTIQCQVDSQVTMMFWYRQQPGQSLTLIATANQGSEATYESGFVIDKFPISRPNLTFSTLTVSNMSPEDSSIYLCSVGVTGISGDTIYFGEGSWLTVV.

This clonotype came up many times. CDR3 DNA: TGTGCCAGCAGCTTGCCGGGACTAGCGAACACCGGGGAGCTGTTTTTT. This translates into CASSLPGLANTGELFF. The chain couples TRBV5-6 to TRBJ2-2, with 8 bases aligning to TRBD2. Germline-derived CDR1 and CDR2 are SGHDT and YYEEEE. The CDR3 loop spans 16 amino acids. V was clipped by 1 base and J by 0 bases; unmatched bases: 2.

This clonotype was recorded at least ten times. The gene calls are TRBV12-3 or TRBV12-4 and TRBJ2-1; tentatively, D is TRBD1 (6 bases). Trimming took 1 base from V and 12 from J, leaving 10 bases between them. The CDR3 consists of 12 residues. The CDR3 DNA sequence: TGTGCCAGCAGTTTAGTCCCCAGGGGGCAGTTCTTC. Translation gives CASSLVPRGQFF.

This clonotype showed up many times. The rearrangement links TRBV10-1 to TRBJ2-7; 7 bases are shared with TRBD2. The CDR3 extends over 13 amino acids. V shed 5 bases, J shed 3 bases, and the junction held 4 bases outside the gene matches. Germline V lookup: CDR1 WNHNN, CDR2 SYGVQD (reference sequence). The CDR3 sequence is CASSQKRDYEQYF. The CDR3, as DNA: TGCGCCAGCAGTCAGAAGCGGGACTACGAGCAGTACTTC.

The chain uses TRBV11-3 and TRBJ2-1; TRBD2 aligns across 9 bases. The CDR3 is made up of 16 amino acids. With V trimmed by 2 bases and J by 6 bases, 8 bases remained unmatched. Germline values: CDR1 SGHNT, CDR2 YENEEA. CDR3 in DNA: TGTGCCAGCAGCTTACGTCTAGCGGGAACGTTCAATGAGCAGTTCTTC. It is translated as CASSLRLAGTFNEQFF.